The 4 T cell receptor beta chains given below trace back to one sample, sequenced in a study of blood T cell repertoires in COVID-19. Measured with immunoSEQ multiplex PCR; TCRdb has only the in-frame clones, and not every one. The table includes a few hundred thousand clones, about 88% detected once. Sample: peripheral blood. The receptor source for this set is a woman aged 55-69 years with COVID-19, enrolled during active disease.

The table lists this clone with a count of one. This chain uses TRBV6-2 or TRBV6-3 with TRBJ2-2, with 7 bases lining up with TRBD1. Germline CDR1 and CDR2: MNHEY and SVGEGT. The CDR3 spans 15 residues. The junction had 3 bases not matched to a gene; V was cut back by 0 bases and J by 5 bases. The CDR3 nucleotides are TGTGCCAGCAGTTACTCGGGACAGCTTACCGGGGAGCTGTTTTTT. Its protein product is CASSYSGQLTGELFF.

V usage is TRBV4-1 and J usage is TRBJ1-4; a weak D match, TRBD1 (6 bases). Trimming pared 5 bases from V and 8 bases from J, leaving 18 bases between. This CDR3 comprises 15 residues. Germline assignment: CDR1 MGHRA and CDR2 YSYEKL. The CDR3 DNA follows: TGCGCCAGCAGCTTTCGGGACACTCTAGGGGAAAAACTGTTTTTT. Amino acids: CASSFRDTLGEKLFF.

CDR3 sequence: CASSQDFGARETQYF. DNA for the CDR3: TGCGCCAGCAGCCAAGATTTTGGGGCGAGGGAGACCCAGTACTTC. V and J are TRBV4-1 and TRBJ2-5; the D gene is possibly TRBD1 (5 bases). Per the germline V gene, CDR1 is MGHRA and CDR2 is YSYEKL. The CDR3 has 15 amino acids. Trimming took off 0 bases at V and 5 bases at J, with 13 bases between the two ends.

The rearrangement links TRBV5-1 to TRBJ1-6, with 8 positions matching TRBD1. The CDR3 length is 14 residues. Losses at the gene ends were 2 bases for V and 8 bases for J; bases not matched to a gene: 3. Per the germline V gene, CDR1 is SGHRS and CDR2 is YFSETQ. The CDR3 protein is CASSFQGADSPLHF. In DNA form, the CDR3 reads TGCGCCAGCAGCTTTCAGGGGGCGGATTCACCCCTCCACTTT.